This T cell receptor beta chain was recovered during a study of technical replicates of blood from a few donors. This CDR3 is built from 16 residues. Germline CDR1 is SGDLS and CDR2 is YYNGEE. After removal of 2 bases from V and 8 bases from J, the junction contained 10 bases not matched to a gene. Clones were read by immunoSEQ multiplex PCR, and TCRdb kept only the in-frame ones, dropping some. Found here are about 81,000 clones, roughly 96% of them singletons; the top ten hold more than 0.15%. The chain has TRBV9 and TRBJ2-1; 10 bases line up with TRBD2. This TCR came from a human donor in good health. The sequenced sample was T cells isolated from PBMCs. CDR3 nucleotide sequence: TGTGCCAGCAGCGTTGTAGCGGGAGGAGGTCGGGATGAGCAGTTCTTC. Translation gives CASSVVAGGGRDEQFF.